The 15 T cell receptor beta chains below all came from one sample that was sequenced in a study of T cells in Graves' hyperthyroidism and ophthalmopathy. Amplification of TCR beta CDR3 regions used RNA as the template. When the TCR CDR3 underwent first-round RT-PCR, the HTBI primer set was used. One entry per CDR3 protein, called by TCRdb with MiXCR from the multiplex PCR reads. The sample includes 800,000 or so distinct CDR3 sequences, roughly 40% of them seen just once. Sequenced material: blood. The receptors shown here come from a man aged 18 to 30 with Graves' hyperthyroidism.

A note on this clonotype: Its ends do not fully match the called genes, so a read error is possible. The J gene is TRBJ1-2, the V gene TRBV10-3; 11 bases are a match to TRBD1. This CDR3 contains 15 residues. Germline assignment: CDR1 ENHRY and CDR2 SYGVKD. DNA of the CDR3: TGTGCCAGCAGTTACCGGACAGGGGGCGCCGATGGCTACACCTTC. Translating gives CASSYRTGGADGYTF.

In its sample, this clonotype was seen many times. The rearrangement uses TRBV15 and TRBJ2-2; no reliable D call. The germline V and J ends were trimmed by 3 bases and 8 bases, with 7 bases remaining between them. The CDR3 consists of 12 residues. Looked up from germline, CDR1 is LNHNV and CDR2 is YYDKDF (reference sequence). CDR3 nucleotides: TGTGCCACCAGCAGCCTACTGGGGGAGCTGTTTTTT. It yields the protein CATSSLLGELFF.

Only a few counts were recorded for this clonotype. V and J are TRBV19 and TRBJ1-1; TRBD1 might be the D (5 bases). The CDR3 covers 14 residues. V was trimmed by 3 bases and J by 0 bases, leaving 8 bases between them. Looked up from germline, CDR1 is LNHDA and CDR2 is SQIVND (reference sequence). The CDR3 spells CASSIWGMNTEAFF. Written as DNA, the CDR3 is TGTGCCAGTAGTATTTGGGGGATGAACACTGAAGCTTTCTTT.

Comment on this clonotype: An end of the junction differs from the germline gene, which may be a read error. This chain connects TRBV7-3 to TRBJ1-5; D remains ambiguous. The CDR3 consists of 16 residues. Looked up from germline, CDR1 is SGHTA and CDR2 is FQGTGA. CDR3 protein: CASSFREDISNRPQHF. CDR3 DNA sequence: TGTGCCAGCAGCTTTCGGGAAGACATTAGCAATCGGCCCCAGCATTTT. The whole variable domain, remainder taken from reference TRBV7-3 and TRBJ1-5, is GAGVSQTPSNKVTEKGKYVELRCDPISGHTALYWYRQSLGQGPEFLIYFQGTGAADDSGLPNDRFFAVRPEGSVSTLKIQRTERGDSAVYLCASSFREDISNRPQHFGDGTRLSIL.

This sequence joins TRBV20-1 and TRBJ2-7; tentative D call: TRBD2 (6 bases). The V end was cut by 5 bases, the J end by 4 bases, with 15 bases between. CDR1 and CDR2 from the germline V gene are DFQATT and SNEGSKA (reference sequence). The CDR3 runs to 13 residues. The CDR3 DNA reads as TGCAGTGCTCGGACTACCTATTCTTACGAGCAGTACTTC. Its translation: CSARTTYSYEQYF.

In the case of this clonotype: A much larger clone differs from this one at a single base, so this may be a read error. For the CDR3, the DNA is TGTACCAGCAGCTGGAGGGAGGGAAACACCATATATTTT. The encoded protein is CTSSWREGNTIYF. This chain links TRBV7-2 with TRBJ1-3; D is undetermined. Germline-derived CDR1 and CDR2 are SGHTA and FQGNSA. The CDR3 is made up of 13 amino acids. V lost 4 bases and J lost 4, with 8 bases in between. Complete variable domain (other parts from reference TRBV7-2 and TRBJ1-3): GAGVSQSPSNKVTEKGKDVELRCDPISGHTALYWYRQSLGQGLEFLIYFQGNSAPDKSGLPSDRFSAERTGGSVSTLTIQRTQQEDSAVYLCTSSWREGNTIYFGEGSWLTVV.

This clonotype was observed a handful of times. The chain uses TRBV13 and TRBJ2-2, with TRBD1 matching over 8 bases. CDR1 PRHDT and CDR2 FYEKMQ come from the germline V gene (reference sequence). The CDR3 has 15 residues. The V gene end was trimmed by 6 bases and the J gene end by 4 bases; junction bases not matched to a gene: 7. The CDR3 region has the DNA TGTGCCAGCAGTTTAAGACAGGGGACCACCGGGGAGCTGTTTTTT. As protein: CASSLRQGTTGELFF.

This clonotype was recorded at least ten times. This chain links TRBV19 with TRBJ1-2, with 9 positions matching TRBD1. The CDR3 sequence is 16 residues long. The germline CDR1 and CDR2 sequences are LNHDA and SQIVND (reference sequence). Trimming removed 3 bases from V and 5 bases from J; junction bases left unmatched: 10. The CDR3 loop is CASSISNRGQTYGYTF. CDR3 DNA: TGTGCCAGTAGTATCTCAAACAGGGGGCAGACGTATGGCTACACCTTC.

This clonotype came up many times. The V call is TRBV5-6, the J call TRBJ1-6, with D hard to call. V lost 2 bases and J lost 8, with 11 bases in between. Germline CDR1 reads SGHDT; CDR2 reads YYEEEE. The CDR3 contains 14 residues. CDR3 in amino acids: CASSFFHTDSPLHF. The CDR3 bases are TGTGCCAGCAGCTTCTTCCATACGGATTCACCCCTCCACTTT.

On this clonotype itself: A read error may account for a junction end that differs from germline. The chain is built from TRBV5-1 and TRBJ2-2, with D perhaps matching TRBD1 or TRBD2 (5 bases each). CDR3 size: 15 residues. Germline V lookup: CDR1 SGHRS, CDR2 YFSETQ. CDR3 in DNA: TGTGCCAGCAGCTCCCGGGACCAGAACACCGGGGAGCTGTTTTTT. Protein: CASSSRDQNTGELFF.

This clonotype was observed many times. V is TRBV7-9 and J is TRBJ1-1; D unclear. V was shortened by 2 bases and J by 5 bases, with 9 bases between the two germline ends. The germline V gene encodes CDR1 SEHNR and CDR2 FQNEAQ (reference sequence). The CDR3 length is 13 residues. CDR3 coding DNA: TGTGCCAGCAGCTTAAGTTCGGGAACTGAAGCTTTCTTT. Amino acid sequence: CASSLSSGTEAFF.

This rearrangement joins TRBV19 to TRBJ2-7; D perhaps matches TRBD2 (5 bases). CDR1 is LNHDA and CDR2 is SQIVND in the germline V gene (reference sequence). The CDR3 runs 15 residues. V was shortened by 1 base and J by 3 bases, with 13 bases between the two germline ends. Here the CDR3 reads CASSIARGSDYEQYF. In DNA form, the CDR3 reads TGTGCCAGTAGTATAGCAAGAGGGTCTGACTACGAGCAGTACTTC.

This CDR3 is CAISDRAAQPQHF. The CDR3 nucleotides read TGTGCCATCAGCGACAGGGCGGCGCAGCCCCAGCATTTT. The rearrangement uses TRBV10-3 and TRBJ1-5, with 7 bases identical to TRBD1. Germline-derived CDR1 and CDR2 are ENHRY and SYGVKD. J was trimmed by 7 bases and V by 6 bases; bases with no gene match: 6. CDR3 size: 13 residues.

This clonotype was observed at least ten times. This rearrangement joins TRBV29-1 to TRBJ1-2; D perhaps matches TRBD1 (5 bases). Germline V CDR1 and CDR2: SQVTM, ANQGSEA. Trimming shortened V by 1 base and J by 0 bases, and 9 bases separated the two germline ends. The CDR3 contains 14 residues. The CDR3 spells CSVEVRVSNYGYTF. In nucleotides, the CDR3 is TGCAGCGTTGAAGTCAGGGTGTCTAACTATGGCTACACCTTC.

Ten or more counts support this clonotype. The chain recombines TRBV7-8 with TRBJ1-2; 9 bases are shared with TRBD1. CDR1 and CDR2 (germline): SGHVS, FQNEAQ. There are 15 residues in the CDR3. V trimming: 5 bases; J trimming: 4 bases; junction bases outside the gene matches: 8. CDR3 nucleotide sequence: TGTGCCAGCAGCCCATTACAGGGGGCAGGCTATGGCTACACCTTC. Protein product: CASSPLQGAGYGYTF.